This T cell receptor (beta chain) originates from a study of blood T cell repertoires in COVID-19. Study at large: The origin of the acute and convalescent COVID-19 samples was the United States, Italy and Spain. T cells, B-cell-depleted T cells, or PBMCs provided the cDNA or gDNA that served as material.

V lost 0 bases to trimming and J lost 1 base, with 8 bases between them. The V gene's germline CDR1 is SGHRS and CDR2 YFSETQ. This CDR3 has 15 amino acids. Profiled with immunoSEQ multiplex PCR; TCRdb holds only in-frame clones, not every one. The data contain more than 80,000 clones, roughly four fifths of them singletons. The gene calls are TRBV5-1 and TRBJ1-3; D is uncertain. Sequenced: peripheral blood. The sequence derives from an older woman with acute or convalescent COVID-19. CDR3 region: CASSLGHSSGNTIYF. The CDR3 DNA follows: TGCGCCAGCAGCTTGGGACACTCGTCTGGAAACACCATATATTTT.